These T cell receptor beta chains were read from a single sample in a study of spatial heterogeneity in lung cancer. TCRdb ran MiXCR on the 5' RACE reads and lists one entry per CDR3 protein. Of 20,000 to 30,000 distinct CDR3 sequences in the sample, 9% to 10% were seen once. Material: PBMCs, obtained at follow-up. The receptors come from a male donor with early-stage non-small cell lung cancer. The CDR3 runs from the conserved cysteine through the conserved F or W. The order of the fields is V gene, D gene, J gene, clone size, CDR3 DNA, CDR3 protein. D genes are given only for firm matches. Not all rows give a size; the values are once, few, many and, for expanded clones, a class.

V: TRBV20-1
D: TRBD1
J: TRBJ1-6
size: many
DNA: TGCAGTGCTAGATCTGGGACAGGGGGCATATCACCCCTCCACTTT
CDR3: CSARSGTGGISPLHF

V: TRBV29-1
D: .
J: TRBJ1-1
size: .
DNA: TGCAGCGTTCGAACGGATATGAACACTGAAGCTTTCTTT
CDR3: CSVRTDMNTEAFF

V: TRBV9
D: .
J: TRBJ2-7
size: .
DNA: TGTGCCAGCAGCGTAGACCCCGGGTTCTCCTACGAGCAGTACTTC
CDR3: CASSVDPGFSYEQYF

V: TRBV4-2
D: .
J: TRBJ1-1
size: .
DNA: TGTGCCAGCAGCCCGCACCCTAGTGGGAACACTGAAGCTTTCTTT
CDR3: CASSPHPSGNTEAFF

V: TRBV3-1
D: .
J: TRBJ2-7
size: medium-sized
DNA: TGTGCCAGCAGCCAAGATCGGTATCGCGAGCAGTACTTC
CDR3: CASSQDRYREQYF

V: TRBV6-5
D: TRBD1
J: TRBJ2-1
size: .
DNA: TGTGCCAGCAGCCAGGACAGGTTGGAGGCGGATGAGCAGTTCTTC
CDR3: CASSQDRLEADEQFF

V: TRBV20-1
D: .
J: TRBJ2-7
size: .
DNA: TGCAGCTTCTTCCTGACAAACGAGCAGTACTTC
CDR3: CSFFLTNEQYF

V: TRBV28
D: TRBD1
J: TRBJ2-5
size: .
DNA: TGTGCCAGCAGTTCTGGGACAGGGCGAGAGACCCAGTACTTC
CDR3: CASSSGTGRETQYF

V: TRBV11-1
D: .
J: TRBJ2-3
size: few
DNA: TGTGCCAGCAGCTACCGACTGGGAGATACGCAGTATTTT
CDR3: CASSYRLGDTQYF

V: TRBV5-1
D: TRBD1
J: TRBJ2-7
size: .
DNA: TGCGCCAGCAGCACCACAGGGGATATCAGGCACTTC
CDR3: CASSTTGDIRHF

V: TRBV4-1
D: .
J: TRBJ2-2
size: few
DNA: TGCGCCAGCAGCCAGAGACCCCTTTCCCCGAACACCGGGGAGCTGTTTTTT
CDR3: CASSQRPLSPNTGELFF

V: TRBV14
D: .
J: TRBJ1-1
size: many
DNA: TGTGCCAGCAGCCAGGAGTTATACAGAGCTTTCTTT
CDR3: CASSQELYRAFF